This T cell receptor (beta chain) was obtained from a study of post-analysis software for immune sequencing data (dated by TCRdb to between 2014 and 2017). Broadly, across the study: Recorded disease courses included relapsing-remitting, secondary progressive and progressive-relapsing multiple sclerosis, with some patients lacking subtype annotation. The patient repertoires were compared against fewer than twelve previously published healthy control repertoires obtained from donors aged roughly 6 to 28 years. A subset of samples was prepared in parallel using single-end sample barcoding, then pooled and co-amplified after Illumina adapter ligation.

CDR1 SQVTM and CDR2 ANQGSEA are derived from the germline V gene. V loses 4 bases of germline sequence and J loses 3 bases, and the interval between the two ends is 9 bases. Its CDR3 holds 12 amino acids, cysteine through phenylalanine. Only CDR3 DNA remains: 36 bases, in frame from the first base. Notes on this clonotype: There is no known antigen for this receptor. Base qualities are not recorded, but no much larger clone differs from it by a single base.

To demonstrate the VDJtools post-analysis software, TCR beta repertoires were profiled from the peripheral blood of about 14 young patients with multiple sclerosis. The multiple sclerosis patients were children and adolescents between roughly 6 and 16 years of age. The study at large found these results: Multiple sclerosis patients had significantly lower normalized Chao1 diversity than controls, a result that suggests substantial peripheral T-cell clonal expansion. The multiple sclerosis patient group was slightly younger than the control group. Four or five TRBV segments, including TRBV5-6, TRBV5-1 and TRBV20-1, were significantly more frequent in patients than controls. Direct clustering with F measure showed strong co-clustering of samples prepared in the same batch, prompting a batch-effect correction.

Libraries were built with PCR. TCRdb records Illumina HiSeq 2500 as the sequencer. Unique molecular identifiers were incorporated into TCR beta cDNA libraries to reduce PCR and sequencing biases. Some 500,000 cDNA molecules were obtained per 1 to 10 million input T cells, so each molecule approximated one T cell. The patient libraries were prepared and sequenced using the same protocol as the earlier healthy control dataset. Within a given batch, samples were prepared together, multiplexed and sequenced on the same HiSeq lane. The authors' pipeline ran thus. Raw barcoded reads were processed with MIGEC, and single-read molecular identifier groups were discarded before consensus assembly and CDR3 extraction. Clonotype tables were post-analysed with VDJtools, normalizing diversity by down-sampling all datasets to the smallest sample size. To correct batch-related cross-sample contamination, repertoire overlap clustering matched CDR3 amino acid sequences but not nucleotide sequences. TCRdb reprocessed the public reads (quality trimming at Q25 with fastp, clone calling with MiXCR) and kept in-frame beta chains. When rows share a CDR3 protein, they turn into one entry using the most common DNA and genes. Here the V and J calls rest on TCRdb's processing, not on the authors' analysis. The sample records roughly 670,000 distinct CDR3 sequences, 55% to 70% of which are singletons. The top ten clones comprise over 9% of the sample.

Material: blood. The receptor was isolated from a girl aged 2-10 years with multiple sclerosis. The rearrangement combines TRBV29-1 with TRBJ1-2; matching of 5 bases hints at TRBD1 as the D gene. Read as DNA, the sequence is TGCAGCGTTGTACGGGGGGACTATGGCTACACCTTC. It translates to CSVVRGDYGYTF. Extended through the reference TRBV29-1 and TRBJ1-2 proteins, this CDR3 yields the full variable domain: SAVISQKPSRDICQRGTSLTIQCQVDSQVTMMFWYRQQPGQSLTLIATANQGSEATYESGFVIDKFPISRPNLTFSTLTVSNMSPEDSSIYLCSVVRGDYGYTFGSGTRLTVV.